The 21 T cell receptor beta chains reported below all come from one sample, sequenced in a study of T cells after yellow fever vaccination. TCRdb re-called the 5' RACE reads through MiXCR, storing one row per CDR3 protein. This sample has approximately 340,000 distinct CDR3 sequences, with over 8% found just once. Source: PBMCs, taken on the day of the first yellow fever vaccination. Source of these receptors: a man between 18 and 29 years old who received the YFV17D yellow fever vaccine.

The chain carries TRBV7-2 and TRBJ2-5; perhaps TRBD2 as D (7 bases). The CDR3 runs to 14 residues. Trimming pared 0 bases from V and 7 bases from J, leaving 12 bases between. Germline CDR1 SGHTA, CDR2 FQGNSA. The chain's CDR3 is CASSLAPAGATQYF. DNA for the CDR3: TGTGCCAGCAGCTTAGCACCCGCGGGGGCGACCCAGTACTTC.

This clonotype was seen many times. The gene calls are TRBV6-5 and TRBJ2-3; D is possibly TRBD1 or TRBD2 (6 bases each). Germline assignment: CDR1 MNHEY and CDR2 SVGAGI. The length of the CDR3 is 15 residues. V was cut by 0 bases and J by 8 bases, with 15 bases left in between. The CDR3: CASSYSKNGGGTQYF. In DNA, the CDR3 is TGTGCCAGCAGTTACTCTAAAAACGGGGGCGGTACGCAGTATTTT.

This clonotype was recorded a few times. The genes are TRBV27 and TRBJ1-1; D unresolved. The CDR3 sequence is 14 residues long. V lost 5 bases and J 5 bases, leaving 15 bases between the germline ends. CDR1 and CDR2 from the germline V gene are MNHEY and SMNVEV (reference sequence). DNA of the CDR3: TGTGCCAGCAGTAATTATCAATACGGGACTGAAGCTTTCTTT. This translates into CASSNYQYGTEAFF.

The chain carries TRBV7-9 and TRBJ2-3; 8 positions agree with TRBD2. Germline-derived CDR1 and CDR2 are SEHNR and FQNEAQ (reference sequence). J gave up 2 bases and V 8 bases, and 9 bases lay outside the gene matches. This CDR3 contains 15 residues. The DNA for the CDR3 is TGTGCCAGCTTCCACGGGGGGGCCCTCACAGATACGCAGTATTTT. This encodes CASFHGGALTDTQYF.

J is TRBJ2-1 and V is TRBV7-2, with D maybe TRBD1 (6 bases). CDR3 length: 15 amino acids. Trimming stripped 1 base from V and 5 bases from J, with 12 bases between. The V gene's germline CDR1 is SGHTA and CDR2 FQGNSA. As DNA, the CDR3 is TGTGCCAGCAGCTTAGAGGGGGACCGCCACAATGAGCAGTTCTTC. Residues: CASSLEGDRHNEQFF.

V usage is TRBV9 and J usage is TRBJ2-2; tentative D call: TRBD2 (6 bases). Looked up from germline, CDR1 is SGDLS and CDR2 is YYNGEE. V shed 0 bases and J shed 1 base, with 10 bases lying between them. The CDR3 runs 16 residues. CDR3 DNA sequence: TGTGCCAGCAGCGTAGGAAATAGCGGGAACACCGGGGAGCTGTTTTTT. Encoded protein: CASSVGNSGNTGELFF.

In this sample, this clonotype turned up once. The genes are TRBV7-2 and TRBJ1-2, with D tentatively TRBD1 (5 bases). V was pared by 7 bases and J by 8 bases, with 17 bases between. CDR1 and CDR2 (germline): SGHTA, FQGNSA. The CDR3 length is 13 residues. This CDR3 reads CASILGGGSGYTF. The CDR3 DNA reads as TGTGCCAGCATCCTCGGGGGGGGGAGCGGCTACACCTTC.

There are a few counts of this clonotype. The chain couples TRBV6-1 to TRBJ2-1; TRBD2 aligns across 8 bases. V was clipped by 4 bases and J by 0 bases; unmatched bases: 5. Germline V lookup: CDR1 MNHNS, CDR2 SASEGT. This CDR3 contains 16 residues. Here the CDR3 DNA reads TGTGCCAGCAGTGCCCGGGGGGGGCACTCCTACAATGAGCAGTTCTTC. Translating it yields CASSARGGHSYNEQFF.

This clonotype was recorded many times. This chain's CDR3 is CASSQDGGRAGELFF. The CDR3 DNA reads as TGCGCCAGCAGCCAAGACGGGGGCAGGGCCGGGGAGCTGTTTTTT. The chain couples TRBV4-3 to TRBJ2-2, with D possibly called TRBD1 or TRBD2 (6 bases each). Germline-derived CDR1 and CDR2 are LGHNA and YSLEER. This CDR3 comprises 15 residues. The V end lost 0 bases, the J end lost 6 bases, and 11 bases lay between the germline ends.

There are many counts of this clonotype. The CDR3 nucleotides are TGCAGCGTTGAACTAGTTGAAGTATCCTTTGAGCAGTTCTTC. Amino acid sequence: CSVELVEVSFEQFF. The chain uses TRBV29-1 and TRBJ2-1; unclear D gene. CDR3 length: 14 residues. V was trimmed by 2 bases and J by 9 bases, leaving 17 bases between them. From germline, CDR1 is SQVTM and CDR2 ANQGSEA.

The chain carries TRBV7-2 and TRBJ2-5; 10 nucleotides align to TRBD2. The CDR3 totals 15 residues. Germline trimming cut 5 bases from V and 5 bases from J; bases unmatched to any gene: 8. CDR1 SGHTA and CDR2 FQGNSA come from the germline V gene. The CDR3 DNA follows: TGTGCCAGCAGCCACGCGGCTAGCGGGGGTGAGACCCAGTACTTC. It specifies CASSHAASGGETQYF.

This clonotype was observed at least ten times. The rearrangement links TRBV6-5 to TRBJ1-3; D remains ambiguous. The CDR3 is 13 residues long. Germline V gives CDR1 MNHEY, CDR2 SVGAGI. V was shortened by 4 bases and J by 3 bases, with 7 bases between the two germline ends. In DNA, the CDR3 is TGTGCCAGCAGTTCCCTGATTGGAAACACCATATATTTT. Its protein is CASSSLIGNTIYF.

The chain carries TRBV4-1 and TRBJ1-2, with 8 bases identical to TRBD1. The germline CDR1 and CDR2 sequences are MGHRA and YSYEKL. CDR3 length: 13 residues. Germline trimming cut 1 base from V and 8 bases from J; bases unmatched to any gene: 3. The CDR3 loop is CASSQGQGKGYTF. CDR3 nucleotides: TGCGCCAGCAGCCAAGGACAGGGGAAGGGCTACACCTTC.

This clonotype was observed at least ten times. CDR3: CASHSGYGANVLTF. CDR3 bases: TGTGCCAGCCATTCGGGATATGGGGCCAACGTCCTGACTTTC. The chain links TRBV5-5 to TRBJ2-6; D is possibly TRBD2 (5 bases). In germline, CDR1 is SGHKS, CDR2 YYEKEE (reference sequence). The CDR3 loop spans 14 amino acids. V lost 7 bases and J 3 bases, leaving 11 bases between the germline ends.

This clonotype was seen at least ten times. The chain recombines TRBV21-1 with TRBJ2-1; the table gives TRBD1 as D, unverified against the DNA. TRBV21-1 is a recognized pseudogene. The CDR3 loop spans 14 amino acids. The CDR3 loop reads CAHPGGGGVYEQFF. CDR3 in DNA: TGTGCCCACCCCGGAGGTGGGGGGGTCTATGAGCAGTTCTTC.

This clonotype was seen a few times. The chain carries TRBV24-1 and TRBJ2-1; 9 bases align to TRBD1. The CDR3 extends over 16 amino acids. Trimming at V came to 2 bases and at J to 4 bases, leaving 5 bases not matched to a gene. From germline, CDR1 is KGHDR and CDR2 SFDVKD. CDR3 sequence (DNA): TGTGCCACCAGTGATTCGAGGACAGGGGCATACAATGAGCAGTTCTTC. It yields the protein CATSDSRTGAYNEQFF.

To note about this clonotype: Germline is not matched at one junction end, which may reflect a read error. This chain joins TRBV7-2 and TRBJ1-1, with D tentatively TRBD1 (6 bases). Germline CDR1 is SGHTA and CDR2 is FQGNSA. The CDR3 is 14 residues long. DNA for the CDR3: TGTGCCAGCAGCAGCGCCTCCTCCGGTGGGGACACCGAATTT. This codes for CASSSASSGGDTEF.

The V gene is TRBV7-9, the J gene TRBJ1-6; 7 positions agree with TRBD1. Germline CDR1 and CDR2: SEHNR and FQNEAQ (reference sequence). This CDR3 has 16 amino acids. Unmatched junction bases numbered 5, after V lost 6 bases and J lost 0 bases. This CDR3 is CASRSQGSSYNSPLHF. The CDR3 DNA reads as TGTGCCAGCAGATCACAGGGGAGCTCCTATAATTCACCCCTCCACTTT. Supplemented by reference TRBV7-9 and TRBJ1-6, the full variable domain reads DTGVSQNPRHKITKRGQNVTFRCDPISEHNRLYWYRQTLGQGPEFLTYFQNEAQLEKSRLLSDRFSAERPKGSFSTLEIQRTEQGDSAMYLCASRSQGSSYNSPLHFGNGTRLTVT.

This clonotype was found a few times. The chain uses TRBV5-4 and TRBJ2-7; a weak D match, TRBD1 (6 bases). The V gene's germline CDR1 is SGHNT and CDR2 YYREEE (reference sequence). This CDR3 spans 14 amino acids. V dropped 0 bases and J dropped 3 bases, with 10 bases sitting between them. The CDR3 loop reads CASSLALQGYEQYF. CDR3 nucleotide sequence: TGTGCCAGCAGCTTGGCTTTACAGGGCTACGAGCAGTACTTC.

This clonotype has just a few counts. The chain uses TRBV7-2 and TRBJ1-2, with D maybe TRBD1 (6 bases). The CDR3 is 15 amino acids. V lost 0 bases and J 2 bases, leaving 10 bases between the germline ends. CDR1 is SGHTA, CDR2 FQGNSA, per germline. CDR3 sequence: CASSLAGTPNYGYTF. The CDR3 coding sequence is TGTGCCAGCAGCTTAGCAGGGACACCGAACTATGGCTACACCTTC.

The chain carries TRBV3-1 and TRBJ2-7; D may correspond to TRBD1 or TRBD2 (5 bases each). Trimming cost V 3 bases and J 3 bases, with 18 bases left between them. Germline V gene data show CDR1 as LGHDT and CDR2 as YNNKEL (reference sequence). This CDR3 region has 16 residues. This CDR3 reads CASSHSRAGTGYEQYF. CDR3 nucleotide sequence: TGTGCCAGCAGCCACTCTAGGGCAGGGACCGGCTACGAGCAGTACTTC.